Shown below are 18 T cell receptor beta chains from a single sample sequenced in a study of Ad26.COV2.S vaccination and SARS-CoV-2 variants. Clones were sequenced by immunoSEQ multiplex PCR, and TCRdb holds only the in-frame ones, with some missing. The sample lists 350,000 to 400,000 clones; around nine tenths were seen once. Documented treatment: 15 to 20 received Ad26.COV2.S at low or high dose, single or two shots; about 5 received placebo; per-sample allocation not given. Material that was analyzed had been drawn on day 63 after the first vaccine or placebo injection. Specimen: peripheral blood, collected in a trial of Ad26.COV2.S vaccine versus placebo. The receptors were gathered from a person aged 18 to 65 who received the Ad26.COV2.S COVID-19 vaccine or a placebo.

The CDR3 coding sequence is TGTGCCAGCAGCTTAGCTCGGGGAGGCGCCTACGAGCAGTACTTC. It specifies CASSLARGGAYEQYF. The chain couples TRBV7-8 to TRBJ2-7, with a tentative D call TRBD2 (6 bases). Looked up from germline, CDR1 is SGHVS and CDR2 is FQNEAQ. V was shortened by 0 bases and J by 2 bases, with 11 bases between the two germline ends. The CDR3 runs 15 residues.

This chain joins TRBV12-3 or TRBV12-4 and TRBJ2-7, with D unclear. V was clipped by 6 bases and J by 3 bases, with 12 bases between them. The CDR3 consists of 13 residues. The CDR3 DNA follows: TGTGCCAGCAGCCCTCAAGGCATCTACGAGCAGTACTTC. Residues: CASSPQGIYEQYF.

The rearrangement uses TRBV7-2 and TRBJ1-2; tentative D call: TRBD1 (6 bases). This CDR3 comprises 14 residues. Germline CDR1 reads SGHTA; CDR2 reads FQGNSA. V lost 4 bases, J lost 7 bases, and 16 bases lay in between. The DNA of the CDR3 is TGTGCCAGCAGCTCCCACCTGGGGGCGCTTGGCTACACCTTC. It yields the protein CASSSHLGALGYTF.

A single count supports this clone. This sequence joins TRBV3-1 (or the pseudogene TRBV3-2) and TRBJ1-3; D call uncertain. The V gene lost 2 bases and the J gene lost 0 bases, with 8 bases spanning the gap. The CDR3 covers 15 residues. In germline, CDR1 is LGHDT, CDR2 YNNKEL (reference sequence). For the CDR3, the DNA is TGTGCCAGCAGCCAATGGCAGATCTCTGGAAACACCATATATTTT. Translated, it gives CASSQWQISGNTIYF.

This clone showed up just a few times. The chain joins TRBV7-9 to TRBJ2-7; perhaps TRBD2 as D (6 bases). Trimming stripped 1 base from V and 0 bases from J, with 13 bases between. The CDR3 length is 16 residues. From germline, CDR1 is SEHNR and CDR2 FQNEAQ (reference sequence). CDR3 sequence: CASSLGGLRSSYEQYF. CDR3 in DNA: TGTGCCAGCAGCTTAGGGGGACTCAGGAGCTCCTACGAGCAGTACTTC.

The V call is TRBV6-5, the J call TRBJ2-2; D is uncertain. The CDR3 spans 15 residues. Trimming removed 5 bases at V and 3 bases at J, with 13 bases between. Germline loops: CDR1 MNHEY, CDR2 SVGAGI. The CDR3 DNA is TGTGCCAGCAGTCAGGCGACAACCTACACCGGGGAGCTGTTTTTT. Protein product: CASSQATTYTGELFF.

The chain has TRBV7-2 and TRBJ1-4; D is unclear. Germline loops: CDR1 SGHTA, CDR2 FQGNSA. With 0 bases removed from V and 6 bases from J, the gap between germline ends came to 8 bases. CDR3 length equals 14 residues. CDR3 DNA: TGTGCCAGCAGCTTAGCATTCGTGGATGAAAAACTGTTTTTT. Translated, it gives CASSLAFVDEKLFF. The full variable domain, rest sourced from reference TRBV7-2 and TRBJ1-4, is GAGVSQSPSNKVTEKGKDVELRCDPISGHTALYWYRQSLGQGLEFLIYFQGNSAPDKSGLPSDRFSAERTGGSVSTLTIQRTQQEDSAVYLCASSLAFVDEKLFFGSGTQLSVL.

The V and J genes are TRBV10-1 and TRBJ2-2; D is undetermined. The CDR3 covers 14 residues. CDR1 WNHNN and CDR2 SYGVQD come from the germline V gene (reference sequence). V dropped 8 bases and J dropped 3 bases, with 13 bases sitting between them. CDR3 residues: CASGRDADTGELFF. As DNA, the CDR3 is TGCGCCAGCGGACGAGACGCGGACACCGGGGAGCTGTTTTTT.

This chain joins TRBV5-1 and TRBJ1-2; 9 bases fit TRBD1. J gave up 10 bases and V 4 bases, and 14 bases lay outside the gene matches. This CDR3 region has 15 residues. Germline lookup yields CDR1 SGHRS and CDR2 YFSETQ. CDR3 nucleotide sequence: TGCGCCAGCAGCACAGGTCCGGGACAGGGTTCGTTCTACACCTTC. Translating gives CASSTGPGQGSFYTF.

The V and J genes are TRBV7-9 and TRBJ1-1, with unresolved D. Germline CDR1 SEHNR, CDR2 FQNEAQ (reference sequence). The CDR3 spans 17 residues. V shed 0 bases and J shed 0 bases, with 14 bases lying between them. CDR3 region: CASSLASPGRMNTEAFF. The CDR3 DNA reads as TGTGCCAGCAGCTTAGCCTCTCCGGGCAGGATGAACACTGAAGCTTTCTTT.

The V call is TRBV2, the J call TRBJ2-3; D might be TRBD2 (5 bases). Germline CDR1 SNHLY, CDR2 FYNNEI. V lost 7 bases to trimming and J lost 5 bases, with 19 bases between them. The CDR3 length is 15 residues. The CDR3 here is CASTPPDSDGDTQYF. DNA of the CDR3: TGTGCCAGCACCCCCCCAGATAGCGACGGAGATACGCAGTATTTT.

The chain employs TRBV19 and TRBJ1-4; tentatively, D is TRBD1 (5 bases). The CDR3 spans 14 residues. Germline V gene lookup returns CDR1 LNHDA and CDR2 SQIVND (reference sequence). V was trimmed by 7 bases and J by 5 bases, leaving 14 bases between them. CDR3 sequence reads: CASTMGTGNEKLFF. The CDR3 DNA reads TGTGCCAGTACCATGGGGACTGGAAATGAAAAACTGTTTTTT.

A word on this clone: Other nucleotide sequences in the sample specify the same CDR3. The rearrangement joins TRBV7-2 to TRBJ2-5; TRBD1 aligns across 8 bases. With 4 bases clipped from V and 5 bases from J, the junction kept 3 bases outside the gene matches. Germline CDR1 and CDR2: SGHTA and FQGNSA. This CDR3 is built from 13 residues. The CDR3 region is CASSSGGRETQYF. The CDR3, as DNA: TGTGCCAGCAGCTCAGGGGGCAGGGAGACCCAGTACTTC.

The CDR3 DNA sequence: TGTGCCAGCAGCCGGGGAAGGGGGCAAGAAAAACTGTTTTTT. Translated: CASSRGRGQEKLFF. The gene calls are TRBV3-1 (or the pseudogene TRBV3-2) and TRBJ1-4, with TRBD1 identical over 7 bases. V lost 4 bases and J lost 8; bases outside the gene matches: 7. CDR1 LGHDT and CDR2 YNNKEL come from the germline V gene (reference sequence). CDR3 length equals 14 residues.

The J gene is TRBJ2-7, the V gene TRBV18; 7 positions match TRBD1. V gave up 4 bases and J gave up 3 bases; unmatched junction bases: 9. The CDR3 loop spans 15 amino acids. The germline CDR1 and CDR2 sequences are KGHSH and LQKENI. The CDR3 DNA reads TGTGCCAGCTCACAAATGACAGGGAAGAACTACGAGCAGTACTTC. Encoded protein: CASSQMTGKNYEQYF.

The chain is built from TRBV30 and TRBJ1-4; 7 bases map to TRBD1. J lost 8 bases, V lost 3 bases, and 9 bases had no gene match. CDR1 and CDR2 from the germline V gene are GTSNPN and SVGIG (reference sequence). The CDR3 runs to 14 residues. CDR3 bases: TGTGCCTGGAGGGGTACAGGGGTTGGGGAAAAACTGTTTTTT. It codes for CAWRGTGVGEKLFF.

This rearrangement joins TRBV7-6 to TRBJ2-2, with TRBD2 as a possible D gene (6 bases). The ends were cut back, 0 bases at V and 8 bases at J, with 10 bases in the middle. The CDR3 covers 14 residues. Looked up from germline, CDR1 is SGHVS and CDR2 is FNYEAQ. The CDR3 DNA reads as TGTGCCAGCAGCTTAGCCTCGGGGGATGGGGAGCTGTTTTTT. Protein product: CASSLASGDGELFF.

The gene calls are TRBV6-5 and TRBJ1-2; D is ambiguous. The CDR3 has 15 amino acids. Trimming took off 3 bases at V and 7 bases at J, with 18 bases between the two ends. From germline, CDR1 is MNHEY and CDR2 SVGAGI. CDR3: CASSYEGGRSGGYTF. Written as DNA, the CDR3 is TGTGCCAGCAGTTATGAGGGAGGGAGATCAGGTGGCTACACCTTC.